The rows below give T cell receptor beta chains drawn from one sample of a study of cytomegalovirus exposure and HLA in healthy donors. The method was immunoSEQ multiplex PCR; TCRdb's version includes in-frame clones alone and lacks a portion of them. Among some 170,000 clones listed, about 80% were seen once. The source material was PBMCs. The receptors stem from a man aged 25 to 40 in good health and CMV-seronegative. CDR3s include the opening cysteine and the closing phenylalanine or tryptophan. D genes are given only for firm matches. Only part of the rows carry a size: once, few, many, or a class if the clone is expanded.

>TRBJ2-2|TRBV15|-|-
TGTGCCATCCTGAGGGGGGGGGTCACCGGGGAGCTGTTTTTT
CAILRGGVTGELFF
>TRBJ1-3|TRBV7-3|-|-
TGTGCCAGCAGCTTAAGGGCGGGTTCTGGAAACACCATATATTTT
CASSLRAGSGNTIYF
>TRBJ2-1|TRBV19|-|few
TGTGCCAGTAGCCAACTAGTCTCCTACAATGAGCAGTTCTTC
CASSQLVSYNEQFF
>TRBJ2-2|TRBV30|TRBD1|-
TGTGCCTGGAGTCTACAGGGGATCAGGCTCACCGGGGAGCTGTTTTTT
CAWSLQGIRLTGELFF
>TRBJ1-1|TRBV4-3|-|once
TGCGCCAGCAGCCAGGGAGACACTGAAGCTTTCTTT
CASSQGDTEAFF
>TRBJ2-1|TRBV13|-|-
TGTGCCAGCAGCCTTGGGAGTGGCGGGAATGAGCAGTTCTTC
CASSLGSGGNEQFF
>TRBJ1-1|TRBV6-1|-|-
TGTGCCAGCACCCTGATGGGCTGGACTGAAGCTTTCTTT
CASTLMGWTEAFF
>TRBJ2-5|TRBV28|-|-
TGTGCCAGCAGTTTAAGGCCCCCGACTAGAGGATGGAGGATCCAGTACTTC
CASSLRPPTRGWRIQYF
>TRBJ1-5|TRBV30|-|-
TGTGCCTGGAGCACAGGGAACAATCAGCCCCAGCATTTT
CAWSTGNNQPQHF
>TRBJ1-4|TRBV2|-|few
TGTGCCAGCAGACAGGGCAATGAAAAACTGTTTTTT
CASRQGNEKLFF
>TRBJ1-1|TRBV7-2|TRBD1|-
TGTGCCAGCAGCCCGGGACAGGGTTGGGCTGAAGCTTTCTTT
CASSPGQGWAEAFF
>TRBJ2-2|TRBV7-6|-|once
TGTGCCAGCAGCCGGGAAACAGCGCAGAACACCGGGGAGCTGTTTTTT
CASSRETAQNTGELFF
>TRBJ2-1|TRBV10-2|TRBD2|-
TGCGCCAGCAGTGGGGGTAGCGGGAGGACCAAGTACAATGAGCAGTTCTTC
CASSGGSGRTKYNEQFF
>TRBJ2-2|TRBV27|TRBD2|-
TGTGCCAGCAGTCCCCTAGGAGCGGGGTACACCGGGGAGCTGTTTTTT
CASSPLGAGYTGELFF
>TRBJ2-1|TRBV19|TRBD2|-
TGTGCCAGTAGTCCCCGAGCGGGGGCGCCCCGGGGTGAGCAGTTCTTC
CASSPRAGAPRGEQFF
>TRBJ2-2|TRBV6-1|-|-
TGTGCCAGCAGTGAAGTCCAGGGGTACACCGGGGAGCTGTTTTTT
CASSEVQGYTGELFF
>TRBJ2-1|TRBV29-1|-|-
TGCAGCGTTGGATCTGCAGACAATGAGCAGTTCTTC
CSVGSADNEQFF
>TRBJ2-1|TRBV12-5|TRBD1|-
TGTGCTAGTGGTTTGGTCGGCGGACGGGACAGGGAGAATGAGCAGTTCTTC
CASGLVGGRDRENEQFF
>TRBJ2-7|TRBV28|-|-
TGTGCCAGCAGTTGGGAGCGAAGGTACGAGCAGTACTTC
CASSWERRYEQYF
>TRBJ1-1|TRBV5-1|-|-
TGCGCCAGCAGCTTGACCGGGGGGAACACTGAAGCTTTCTTT
CASSLTGGNTEAFF
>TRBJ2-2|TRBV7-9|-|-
TGTGCCAGCAGCCCAGGGGCCGGGGAGCTGTTTTTT
CASSPGAGELFF
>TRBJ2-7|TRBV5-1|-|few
TGCGCCAGCAGCTTGAATTCTTACGAGCAGTACTTC
CASSLNSYEQYF
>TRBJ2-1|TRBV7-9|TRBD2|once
TGTGCCAGCAGCTCTGCGACTAGCGGGCCCCGCGAGCTCTTC
CASSSATSGPRELF
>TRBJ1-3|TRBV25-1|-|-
TGTGCCAGCAGTGAGGTCAGTGGAAACACCATATATTTT
CASSEVSGNTIYF
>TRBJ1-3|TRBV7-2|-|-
TGTGCCAGCAGCAACAGGGTTGAGAACACCATATATTTT
CASSNRVENTIYF
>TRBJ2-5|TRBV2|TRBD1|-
TGTGCCAGCAGCGTGGGACAGGGGGAGACCCAGTACTTC
CASSVGQGETQYF
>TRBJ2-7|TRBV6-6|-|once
TGTGCCAGCAGTTATCACGACAGGATTCCTTACTACGAGCAGTACTTC
CASSYHDRIPYYEQYF
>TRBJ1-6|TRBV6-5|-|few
TGTGCCAGCAGTCCTACCGACAGTGAATTTTCACCCCTCCACTTT
CASSPTDSEFSPLHF
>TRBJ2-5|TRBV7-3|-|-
TGTGCCAGCAGCTCGACTAGGATGGAGACCCAGTACTTC
CASSSTRMETQYF
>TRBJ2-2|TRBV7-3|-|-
TGTGCCAGCAGCTTAGGGGAGAGGGCCGGGGAGCTGTTTTTT
CASSLGERAGELFF
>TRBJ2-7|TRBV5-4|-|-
TGTGCCAGCAGCGCCGAACTGGCGGCGAGCTCCTACGAGCAGTACTTC
CASSAELAASSYEQYF
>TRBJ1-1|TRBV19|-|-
TGTGCCAGTAACCACTACCCCAGGGGTGGAACTGAAGCTTTCTTT
CASNHYPRGGTEAFF
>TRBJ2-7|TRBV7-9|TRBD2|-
TGTGCCAGCAGCTCCGGGACTAGCGGGGGGGCTTACGAGCAGTACTTC
CASSSGTSGGAYEQYF
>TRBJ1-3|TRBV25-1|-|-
TGTGCCAGCAGTGAATATCCCACCCGAACCCGGAGGGGAAACACCATATATTTT
CASSEYPTRTRRGNTIYF
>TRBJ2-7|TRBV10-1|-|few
TGCGCCAGCAGTGATTCCGGGAGCTCCTACGAGCAGTACTTC
CASSDSGSSYEQYF
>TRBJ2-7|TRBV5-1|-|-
TGCGCCAGCAGCTGGGGGACTGACGGGACCTACGAGCAGTACTTC
CASSWGTDGTYEQYF
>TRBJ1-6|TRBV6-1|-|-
TGTGCCACCGTCTCCGGGATAAGAGGATCACCCCTCCACTTT
CATVSGIRGSPLHF
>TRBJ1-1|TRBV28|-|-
TGTGCCAGCAGTTTCCGGGGAGGAACCATACGGGCTTTCTTT
CASSFRGGTIRAFF
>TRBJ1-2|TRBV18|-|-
TGTGCCAGCTCAATTGATGGCGGCTACACCTTC
CASSIDGGYTF
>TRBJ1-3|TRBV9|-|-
TGTGCCAGCAGCCCATTTCCACAGGGAGCTCTTGGAAACACCATATATTTT
CASSPFPQGALGNTIYF
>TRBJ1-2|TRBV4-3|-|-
TGCGCCAGCAGCCCTGGAGGGTGGGGTATCTATGGCTACACCTTC
CASSPGGWGIYGYTF
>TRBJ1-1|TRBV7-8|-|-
TGTGCCAGCAGCGCTTGGAGGGGAGCCTCCGGTGAAGCTTTCTTT
CASSAWRGASGEAFF
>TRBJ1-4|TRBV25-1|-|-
TGTGCCAGCAGTGTCGGACAGAGAAGGAATGAAAAACTGTTTTTT
CASSVGQRRNEKLFF
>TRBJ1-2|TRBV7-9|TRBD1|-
TGTTCCAGCAGCTTAGGGTCCGGGGACAGGGTCCGGAACTATGGCTACACCTTC
CSSSLGSGDRVRNYGYTF